The rows below give T cell receptor beta chains drawn from one sample of a study of CD8+CD57+ T cells in acquired aplastic anemia. A single record per CDR3 protein comes from TCRdb applying MiXCR to the reads. This sample carries 100,000 to 150,000 distinct CDR3 sequences, around 46% of them seen once, and the ten largest clones take about 2.5%. Sequenced: sorted CD4+, CD8+, or CD8+CD57+ T cells (not recorded which) from PBMCs. These receptors were obtained from a human donor in good health, serving as a control. Both conserved end residues are part of each CDR3. A D gene is named only where the DNA matches it firmly. Clone size is stated in some rows and not others, as once, few, many or a class when expanded.

TRBJ1-6,-,-,TRBV7-2,TGTGCCAGCAGTCAATTCGAGCCCTATAATTCACCCCTCCACTTT,CASSQFEPYNSPLHF
TRBJ2-2,-,TRBD2,TRBV15,TGTGCCACCAGCAGAGGCGGGGGGGGGGAGCTGTTTTTT,CATSRGGGGELFF
TRBJ1-5,-,-,TRBV7-8,TGTGCCAGCAGCCATTCAGCGCAGGGACTTGAGCCCCAGCATTTT,CASSHSAQGLEPQHF
TRBJ2-7,once,-,TRBV7-6,TGTGCCAGCAGCTTAGCAATATACGGGGAGCAGTACTTC,CASSLAIYGEQYF
TRBJ1-3,many,-,TRBV5-1,TGCGCCAGCAGCTTGTCGGAGGAGGCTGGAAACACCATATATTTT,CASSLSEEAGNTIYF
TRBJ2-3,-,-,TRBV10-1,TGCGCCAGCAGTGAGAACCGGGGTGCAGATACGCAGTATTTT,CASSENRGADTQYF
TRBJ1-2,-,-,TRBV9,TGTGCCAGCATCCCGGTAGGGGTTGAGGGCTACACCTTC,CASIPVGVEGYTF
TRBJ1-6,many,TRBD1,TRBV5-1,TGCGCCAGCAGCTTGGGTTCCGGGACAGGGAATTCACCCCTCCACTTT,CASSLGSGTGNSPLHF
TRBJ1-4,-,-,TRBV2,TGTGCCAGCAGATCGCAGGCCATGAGTAATGAAAAACTGTTTTTT,CASRSQAMSNEKLFF
TRBJ1-1,many,TRBD1,TRBV6-5,TGTGCCAGCAGGTCTACAGGGGCGAACACTGAAGCTTTCTTT,CASRSTGANTEAFF
TRBJ2-3,-,-,TRBV4-1,TGTGCCAGCAGCCAAGGAGGGGCCACAGATACGCAGTATTTT,CASSQGGATDTQYF
TRBJ1-3,many,-,TRBV27,TGTGCCAGCAGATTTAGCTCTGGAAACACCATATATTTT,CASRFSSGNTIYF
TRBJ2-1,-,-,TRBV15,TGTGCCGCCAGCAGCTTGGGGGGCAGGGACAATGAGCAGTTCTTC,CAASSLGGRDNEQFF
TRBJ1-4,many,-,TRBV7-9,TGTGCCAGCAGCTTTTCAAATGAAAAACTGTTTTTT,CASSFSNEKLFF
TRBJ1-2,many,TRBD1,TRBV19,TGTGCCAGTGCTAACATCGACAGGGTAATATCCTATGGCTACACCTTC,CASANIDRVISYGYTF
TRBJ1-6,-,-,TRBV7-3,TGTGCCAGCAGCTTGGATGATAATTCACCCCTCCACTTT,CASSLDDNSPLHF
TRBJ2-5,many,-,TRBV7-8,TGTGCCAGCAGCTTAGCGGTGGGGGCAGAGACCCAGTACTTC,CASSLAVGAETQYF
TRBJ2-7,many,TRBD1,TRBV7-2,TGTGCCAGCAGTCCTCGCGCTGGGACAGGGGTCATCGAGCAGTACTTC,CASSPRAGTGVIEQYF
TRBJ1-1,-,-,TRBV25-1,TGTGCCAGCAGTGTGGGACTCGCTCACAATGAAGCTTTCTTT,CASSVGLAHNEAFF
TRBJ2-3,many,-,TRBV12-3/TRBV12-4,TGTGCCAGCAGTTTAGGTAGTAGCGCGGGAAAAGATACGCAGTATTTT,CASSLGSSAGKDTQYF
TRBJ2-1,-,TRBD1,TRBV7-9,TGTGCCAGCAGCTTAGGACAGGGTATAATCTTC,CASSLGQGIIF
TRBJ2-7,many,TRBD1,TRBV27,TGTGCCAGCAACAGACGACAGGGGGGCTACGAGCAGTACTTC,CASNRRQGGYEQYF
TRBJ1-2,many,-,TRBV5-5,TGTGCCAGCAGACGAGCCTCAACTAACTATGGCTACACCTTC,CASRRASTNYGYTF
TRBJ1-1,-,-,TRBV12-5,TGTGCTAGTGGTTTGTTTCGGGGACCGAACACTGAAGCTTTCTTT,CASGLFRGPNTEAFF
TRBJ1-2,-,-,TRBV24-1,TGTGCCACCAGTGATCCCGGACGTGAGGGCTACACCTTC,CATSDPGREGYTF
TRBJ2-7,-,-,TRBV5-1,TGCGCCAGCAGCCTGAACCAACAAGCGGGCTCGGCTTCCTACGAGCAGTACTTC,CASSLNQQAGSASYEQYF
TRBJ2-7,-,TRBD2,TRBV12-3/TRBV12-4,TGTGCCAGCAGTACTAGCGGTGTCTACGAGCAGTACTTC,CASSTSGVYEQYF
TRBJ2-2,-,-,TRBV10-3,TGTGCCATCAGCCAGGGCTGTGCGAACACCGGGGAGCTGTTTTTT,CAISQGCANTGELFF
TRBJ1-4,-,-,TRBV5-1,TGCGCCAGCAGCTTGGGGACAGTTGCAACTAATGAAAAACTGTTTTTT,CASSLGTVATNEKLFF
TRBJ2-1,-,TRBD2,TRBV15,TGTGCCACCAGCAAAGACGGACTAGCGGGCAATCATGAGCAGTTCTTC,CATSKDGLAGNHEQFF
TRBJ1-5,-,TRBD1,TRBV6-1,TGTGCCAGCAGGCGCCACGGGACAGGGTGGACGTATCAGCCCCAGCATTTT,CASRRHGTGWTYQPQHF
TRBJ1-4,-,-,TRBV4-2,TGTGCCAGCAGCCAAGAAGCCGGAGGGGGATTGCAAGAAAAACTGTTTTTT,CASSQEAGGGLQEKLFF
TRBJ2-7,-,-,TRBV20-1,TGCAGTGCATCAGGATACTCCTACGAGCAGTACTTC,CSASGYSYEQYF
TRBJ1-5,-,TRBD1,TRBV7-2,TGTGCCAGCAGAAAGGGACAGGGACGCAATCAGCCCCAGCATTTT,CASRKGQGRNQPQHF
TRBJ1-1,-,-,TRBV7-2,TGTGCCAGCAGCTCCAGGGTCATGAACACTGAAGCTTTCTTT,CASSSRVMNTEAFF
TRBJ2-3,-,-,TRBV20-1,TGCAGTGCTACCCGCAATCAAGATACGCAGTATTTT,CSATRNQDTQYF
TRBJ1-1,many,-,TRBV7-3,TGTGCCAGCAGCTTATCCTGGAACACTGAAGCTTTCTTT,CASSLSWNTEAFF
TRBJ1-5,-,-,TRBV19,TGTGCCAGTAGTATCGGGTTTAGCAATCAGCCCCAGCATTTT,CASSIGFSNQPQHF
TRBJ1-2,many,TRBD1,TRBV19,TGTGCCAGTAGTACCCAAGACAGGGGAGTTTATGGCTACACCTTC,CASSTQDRGVYGYTF
TRBJ1-1,once,-,TRBV27,TGTGCCAGCAGTCCTGGTTTCAGCTTGAACACTGAAGCTTTCTTT,CASSPGFSLNTEAFF
TRBJ1-1,-,-,TRBV9,TGTGCCAGCAGCGTAGGAGTAGTCAGGAACACTGAAGCTTTCTTT,CASSVGVVRNTEAFF
TRBJ1-1,-,-,TRBV2,TGTGCCAGCAGTCTGGGACGGAACACTGAAGCTTTCTTT,CASSLGRNTEAFF
TRBJ1-6,few,TRBD1,TRBV7-9,TGTGCCAGCAGCCCCGGGACAGGGGGCTTTTCACCCCTCCACTTT,CASSPGTGGFSPLHF
TRBJ1-2,-,TRBD1,TRBV20-1,TGCAGTGCTAGTTGGACAGGGTATGGCTACGCCTTC,CSASWTGYGYAF
TRBJ2-1,few,TRBD2,TRBV19,TGTGCCATCCAGGGCGGGGGGCCACACAATGAGCAGTTCTTC,CAIQGGGPHNEQFF
TRBJ2-7,-,TRBD1,TRBV29-1,TGCAGCGTTGGAGACTGGGACAGCTCCTACGAGCAGTACTTC,CSVGDWDSSYEQYF
TRBJ2-1,-,TRBD2,TRBV10-2,TGCGCCAGCCGGACTAGCGGGGGGGAGAATGAGCAGTTCTTC,CASRTSGGENEQFF
TRBJ1-4,-,-,TRBV5-1,TGCGCCAGCAGCTTATCCGTAGTTTTGGCTAATGAAAAACTGTTTTTT,CASSLSVVLANEKLFF
TRBJ1-5,-,TRBD1,TRBV10-3,TGTGCCATCAGTGGGACAGGAACTCAGCCCCAGCATTTT,CAISGTGTQPQHF
TRBJ2-1,-,-,TRBV19,TGTGCCAGTAGTATAACGGGGTACAATGAGCAGTTCTTC,CASSITGYNEQFF
TRBJ1-2,-,TRBD1,TRBV10-3,TGTGCCATCAGTGCGTCGGGGACAGCCTATGGCTACACCTTC,CAISASGTAYGYTF
TRBJ2-2,many,-,TRBV6-5,TGTGCCAGCAGTTTGGGACGGAAGAACACCGGGGAGCTGTTTTTT,CASSLGRKNTGELFF